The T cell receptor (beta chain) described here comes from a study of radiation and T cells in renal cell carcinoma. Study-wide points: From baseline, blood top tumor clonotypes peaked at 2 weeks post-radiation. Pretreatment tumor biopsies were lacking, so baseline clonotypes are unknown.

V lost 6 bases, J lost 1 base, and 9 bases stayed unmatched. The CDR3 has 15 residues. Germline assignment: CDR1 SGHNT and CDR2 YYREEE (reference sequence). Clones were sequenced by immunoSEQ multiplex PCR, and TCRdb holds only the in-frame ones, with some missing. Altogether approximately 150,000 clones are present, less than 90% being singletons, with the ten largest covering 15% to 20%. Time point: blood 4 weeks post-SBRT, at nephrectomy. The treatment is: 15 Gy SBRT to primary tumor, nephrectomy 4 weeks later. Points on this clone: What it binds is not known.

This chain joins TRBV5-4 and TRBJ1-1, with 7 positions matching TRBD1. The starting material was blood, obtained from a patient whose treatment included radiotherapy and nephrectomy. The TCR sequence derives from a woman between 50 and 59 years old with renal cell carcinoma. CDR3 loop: CASTSIGQENTEAFF. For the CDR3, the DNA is TGTGCCAGCACCAGTATCGGACAGGAGAACACTGAAGCTTTCTTT.